This is a list of T cell receptor beta chains from one sample in a study of blood T cell repertoires in COVID-19. Sequenced by immunoSEQ multiplex PCR; TCRdb stores in-frame clones only, minus some. There are more than 300,000 clones in the sample; over 70% occur only once, and about 6.3% lies in the top ten. The sequenced sample was peripheral blood. These receptors were obtained from a woman aged 50 to 65 with COVID-19, enrolled during active disease. Each CDR3 is given with its conserved first and last residue. The D gene is left open where the match is weak. Size is stated for part of the rows, as once, few or many counts, or as a class when the clone is expanded.

clone size	V gene	J gene	D gene	CDR3 DNA	CDR3 protein
.	TRBV24-1	TRBJ1-5	TRBD1	TGTGCCACCAGTCCCAATCCGGGACAGGGGGCAATAGATAGCAATCAGCCCCAGCATTTT	CATSPNPGQGAIDSNQPQHF
.	TRBV6-2/TRBV6-3	TRBJ1-2	TRBD1	TGTGCCAGCAGTAGGACAGGGGCGAGCCCCTATGGCTACACCTTC	CASSRTGASPYGYTF
.	TRBV6-5	TRBJ2-3	.	TGTGCCAGCAGATCAGGGGCTCTGGGCACAGATACGCAGTATTTT	CASRSGALGTDTQYF
.	TRBV5-1	TRBJ2-3	.	TGCGCCAGCAGCTTGTTCCTCACAGATACGCAGTATTTT	CASSLFLTDTQYF
.	TRBV4-1	TRBJ1-2	.	TGCGCCAGCAGTCCTTCCTGGGCGGGGGGCTACACCTTC	CASSPSWAGGYTF
.	TRBV19	TRBJ1-2	.	TGTGCCAGTAGTATTACGGGGGTTCGGTATGGCTACACCTTC	CASSITGVRYGYTF
.	TRBV24-1	TRBJ2-5	.	TGTGCCACCAGTGATCCTAGAGCTAGTGGAGAGACCCAGTACTTC	CATSDPRASGETQYF
few	TRBV4-3	TRBJ2-7	.	TGCGCCAGCAGCCAAGAAAATCGAGCTTACACTACCCCCTACGAGCAGTACTTC	CASSQENRAYTTPYEQYF
few	TRBV30	TRBJ1-4	TRBD1	TGTGCCTGGAGCTCAGGGGGGACGGCTAATGAAAAACTGTTTTTT	CAWSSGGTANEKLFF
.	TRBV7-2	TRBJ2-2	TRBD2	TGTGCCAGCAGCTTAGGTAGCGGGAGGGTGAGCGGGGAGCTGTTTTTT	CASSLGSGRVSGELFF
.	TRBV4-1	TRBJ1-5	.	TGCGCCAGCAGCCAAGTGGGGGGGACGGGTCAGCCCCAGCATTTT	CASSQVGGTGQPQHF
.	TRBV7-3	TRBJ1-6	TRBD1	TGTGCCAGCAGCCTTCAAACAGGGGGTAATTCACCCCTCCACTTT	CASSLQTGGNSPLHF
once	TRBV5-8	TRBJ2-1	TRBD2	TGTGCCAGCACCACTGGATATGGACTAGCGGAGAGAGAGCAGTTCTTC	CASTTGYGLAEREQFF
.	TRBV11-3	TRBJ2-3	.	TGTGCCAGCAGCTTCCGGACAGATACGCAGTATTTT	CASSFRTDTQYF
once	TRBV14	TRBJ2-5	TRBD1	TGTGCCAGCAGCCAAGATTTGGGACAGGGATGGGAGACCCAGTACTTC	CASSQDLGQGWETQYF
.	TRBV7-6	TRBJ1-5	.	TGTGCCAGCAGCTTAGAGGGAGGGAGCAATCAGCCCCAGCATTTT	CASSLEGGSNQPQHF
once	TRBV11-3	TRBJ1-4	TRBD1	TGTGCCAGCAGCCGACAGGGCATAGGGGAAAAACTGTTTTTT	CASSRQGIGEKLFF
.	TRBV27	TRBJ2-7	TRBD1	TGTGCCAGCAGTCCTCGGACAGGGCGAATTACCTACGAGCAGTACTTC	CASSPRTGRITYEQYF
.	TRBV29-1	TRBJ1-5	TRBD1	TGCAGCGCCGGACAGGGATCCAGCAATCAGCCCCAGCATTTT	CSAGQGSSNQPQHF
.	TRBV5-6	TRBJ1-2	.	TGTGCCAGCAGTCATAGGAGGGGAGGGGGCTACACCTTC	CASSHRRGGGYTF
.	TRBV6-1	TRBJ1-6	.	TGTGCCAGCAGTGACAGTGGGCCTTATAATTCACCCCTCCACTTT	CASSDSGPYNSPLHF
.	TRBV3-1/TRBV3-2	TRBJ1-2	.	TGTGCCAGCAGTCAAGGGTTGCAGAATCCCTATGGCTACACCTTC	CASSQGLQNPYGYTF
once	TRBV5-1	TRBJ2-5	TRBD1	TGCGCCAGCAGCTTACGGGGGACAGGGAACCAAGAGACCCAGTACTTC	CASSLRGTGNQETQYF
once	TRBV29-1	TRBJ1-2	TRBD1	TGCAGCGTCGAGTTGCCAAAACAGGGGTTGTATGGCTACACCTTC	CSVELPKQGLYGYTF
.	TRBV7-9	TRBJ2-4	TRBD2	TGTGCCAGCAGCCCGGGACTAGCGGGAGGGTACCAAAACATTCAGTACTTC	CASSPGLAGGYQNIQYF
.	TRBV7-2	TRBJ1-3	.	TGTGCCAGCAGCTTAGCTAACAGATACTCTGGAAACACCATATATTTT	CASSLANRYSGNTIYF
.	TRBV10-2	TRBJ2-1	.	TGCGCCAGCCGACCATCAGGGGTTGGGGTGAATGAGCAGTTCTTC	CASRPSGVGVNEQFF
.	TRBV7-2	TRBJ2-1	TRBD2	TGTGCCAGCAGCTTGGAACCTAGCGGGAGGTTCAATGAGCAGTTCTTC	CASSLEPSGRFNEQFF
.	TRBV14	TRBJ2-2	.	TGTGCCAGCAGCCAGCGGACAAGTACCTTGAACACCGGGGAGCTGTTTTTT	CASSQRTSTLNTGELFF
.	TRBV9	TRBJ2-1	TRBD2	TGTGCCAGCAGCGTAGAATCTAGCGGGAGGGCCCATGAGCAGTTCTTC	CASSVESSGRAHEQFF
.	TRBV7-6	TRBJ2-5	TRBD2	TGTGCCAGCAGCTTAGGCGCTAGCGGGAGGGCGGAGACCCAGTACTTC	CASSLGASGRAETQYF
.	TRBV12-3/TRBV12-4	TRBJ1-5	.	TGTGCCAGCAGTACACAGGGCAGTGGGCCCCAGCATTTT	CASSTQGSGPQHF
.	TRBV18	TRBJ2-1	TRBD2	TGTGCCAGCTCACCCTCTAGCGGGAGCCACAATGAGCAGTTCTTC	CASSPSSGSHNEQFF
.	TRBV7-8	TRBJ2-1	TRBD2	TGTGCCAGCAGCTCGATGGGACTAGCGGGAGGGAGTGAGCAGTTCTTC	CASSSMGLAGGSEQFF
.	TRBV19	TRBJ2-3	TRBD2	TGTGCCAGTAGTGGGTGGACTAGCTTCGGCACAGATACGCAGTATTTT	CASSGWTSFGTDTQYF
.	TRBV3-1/TRBV3-2	TRBJ1-2	TRBD1	TGTGCCAGCAGCCATTCCCTGGCGGCAGGGGGTCTCCCCAAAGGCTACACCTTC	CASSHSLAAGGLPKGYTF
.	TRBV20-1	TRBJ2-5	.	TGCAGTGCTAGTGCCCAAACTAAACAAGAGACCCAGTACTTC	CSASAQTKQETQYF
.	TRBV24-1	TRBJ1-1	.	TGTGCCACCAGTGATTTTTCATTCACTGAAGCTTTCTTT	CATSDFSFTEAFF
few	TRBV19	TRBJ2-1	.	TGTGCCAGTAGTCGACTGCCGGTGTATGAGCAGTTCTTC	CASSRLPVYEQFF
.	TRBV7-9	TRBJ2-5	.	TGTGCCAGCAGCTTAGGTCAGGCCCAAGAGACCCAGTACTTC	CASSLGQAQETQYF
once	TRBV19	TRBJ1-5	TRBD1	TGTGCCAGTAGTACCGCGGACAGGGCGAGGGGTCAGCCCCAGCATTTT	CASSTADRARGQPQHF
.	TRBV24-1	TRBJ2-7	.	TGTGCCACCCGCAGTCCTTTAGCGGTCTACGAGCAGTACTTC	CATRSPLAVYEQYF
.	TRBV9	TRBJ2-3	TRBD2	TGTGCCAGCAGCGTTCCGGGAGGGCCCTCAGATACGCAGTATTTT	CASSVPGGPSDTQYF
.	TRBV24-1	TRBJ1-2	TRBD1	TGTGCCACCAGTGCTCGGACAGGGGACAACTATGGCTACACCTTC	CATSARTGDNYGYTF
.	TRBV7-8	TRBJ2-1	TRBD2	TGTGCCAGCAGCTTAGGAACTAGCGCGCTCCTGGGCAATGAGCAGTTCTTC	CASSLGTSALLGNEQFF
.	TRBV5-4	TRBJ1-1	.	TGTGCCAGCAGCTTGGTGGGAGGGACGAAGCGAAACACTGAAGCTTTCTTT	CASSLVGGTKRNTEAFF
.	TRBV3-1/TRBV3-2	TRBJ2-7	TRBD2	TGTGCCAGCAGCCAAGGACCTCAAGGACTAGCGGGTTACGAGCAGTACTTC	CASSQGPQGLAGYEQYF
.	TRBV5-1	TRBJ2-3	TRBD1	TGCGCCAGCAGCTGGACAGGGAATCTTCAAGATACGCAGTATTTT	CASSWTGNLQDTQYF
once	TRBV18	TRBJ2-7	TRBD1	TGTGCCAGCTCACCAGGGACAGGGGCCTACGAGCAGTACTTC	CASSPGTGAYEQYF
.	TRBV7-2	TRBJ1-1	.	TGTGCCAGCCTTCCCGGGCGGGGGAACACTGAAGCTTTCTTT	CASLPGRGNTEAFF
.	TRBV2	TRBJ1-2	TRBD1	TGTGCCAGCAGTGAACAGGGGGGCGATGGCTACACCTTC	CASSEQGGDGYTF
once	TRBV28	TRBJ2-3	.	TGTGCCAGCAGTTCCCTCCTTGGAGGGGCAGATACGCAGTATTTT	CASSSLLGGADTQYF
once	TRBV12-5	TRBJ1-5	.	TGTGCTAGTGGTTTGGTACTGAGAGGGAATTATAGCAATCAGCCCCAGCATTTT	CASGLVLRGNYSNQPQHF